This T cell receptor (beta chain) was captured in a study of T cell responses to AZD1222 COVID-19 vaccine. V lost 5 bases and J lost 0, with 14 bases in between. CDR3 length equals 16 residues. The germline V gene has CDR1 MDHEN and CDR2 SYDVKM. Study conclusions and caveats: It should be noted that donors were predominantly white British and more often female, and clonal diversity was possibly underestimated. Epitopes outside B.1.351 and B.1.1.7 mutated regions reportedly drew nearly half of spike TCRs. Spike-wide coverage was observed for vaccine-associated CD4 TCRs, with dominant responses at 160-218 and 743-854.

The assay was immunoSEQ multiplex PCR, and TCRdb's table has in-frame clones only and misses some. The table includes about 140,000 clones, 92% detected once. A word on this clone: Its antigen is undetermined.

The chain is built from TRBV28 and TRBJ1-3; D ambiguous. This receptor was identified in an adult in good health. The material was peripheral blood, obtained on day 0 of AZD1222 vaccination. CDR3 loop: CASSLPATSSGNTIYF. CDR3 nucleotides: TGTGCCAGCAGTCTACCAGCCACCTCCTCTGGAAACACCATATATTTT.